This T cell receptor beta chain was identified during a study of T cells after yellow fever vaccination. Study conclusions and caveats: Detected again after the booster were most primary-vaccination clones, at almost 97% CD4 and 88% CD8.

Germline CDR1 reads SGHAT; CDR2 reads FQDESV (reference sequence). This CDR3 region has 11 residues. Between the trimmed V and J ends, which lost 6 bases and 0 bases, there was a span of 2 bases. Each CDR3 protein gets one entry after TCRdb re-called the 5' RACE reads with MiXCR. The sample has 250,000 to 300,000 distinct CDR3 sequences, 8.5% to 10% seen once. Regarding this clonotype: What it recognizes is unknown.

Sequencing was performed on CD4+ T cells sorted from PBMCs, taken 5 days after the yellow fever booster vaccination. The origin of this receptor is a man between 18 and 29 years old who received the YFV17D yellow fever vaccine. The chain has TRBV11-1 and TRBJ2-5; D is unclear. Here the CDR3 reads CASRNQETQYF. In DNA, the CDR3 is TGTGCCAGCAGGAACCAAGAGACCCAGTACTTC.